This TCR beta chain emerged from a study of cytotoxic CD8 clonotypes in ibrutinib-treated CLL. General observations from the study: Contraction or stability on treatment characterized the public clonotypes, which were uncommon.

The data were produced by immunoSEQ multiplex PCR, yet TCRdb's version contains in-frame clones alone and is incomplete. Of 110,000 to 150,000 clones in the sample, roughly three quarters were seen once. This clone occurred once. Its target is not known. CDR3 length: 16 residues. Germline V gene data show CDR1 as LNHNV and CDR2 as YYDKDF (reference sequence). Germline trimming cut 0 bases from V and 3 bases from J; bases unmatched to any gene: 5. This specimen consisted of PBMCs, obtained after 12 months of ibrutinib treatment. This clonotype was obtained from a human donor with chronic lymphocytic leukemia. The chain links TRBV15 to TRBJ2-1; 7 bases line up with TRBD1. This CDR3 is CATSRDSQGVYNEQFF. CDR3 DNA: TGTGCCACCAGCAGAGATAGCCAGGGGGTCTACAATGAGCAGTTCTTC.